The rows below give T cell receptor beta chains drawn from one sample of a study of T cell responses to AZD1222 COVID-19 vaccine. Assay used: immunoSEQ multiplex PCR; TCRdb lists only in-frame clones, some missing. The sample carries about 140,000 clones, 92% recorded once. Sequencing was performed on peripheral blood, taken on day 0 of AZD1222 vaccination. These receptors came from an adult in good health. Each CDR3 is given with its conserved first and last residue. Each record gives: D gene, V gene, J gene, CDR3 protein. A D gene is named only where the DNA matches it firmly.

d_gene: TRBD1
v_gene: TRBV4-2
j_gene: TRBJ2-7
CDR3aa: CASSQETGTGGYEQYF

d_gene: -
v_gene: TRBV24-1
j_gene: TRBJ1-5
CDR3aa: CATSDAAGIDQPQHF

d_gene: TRBD2
v_gene: TRBV19
j_gene: TRBJ2-7
CDR3aa: CASSDSGGPREQYF

d_gene: -
v_gene: TRBV18
j_gene: TRBJ2-1
CDR3aa: CASSPLRSGINEQFF

d_gene: -
v_gene: TRBV9
j_gene: TRBJ2-3
CDR3aa: CASSAAARGMSGTDTQYF

d_gene: -
v_gene: TRBV20-1
j_gene: TRBJ2-5
CDR3aa: CSARVSETQYF

d_gene: TRBD1
v_gene: TRBV27
j_gene: TRBJ1-4
CDR3aa: CASSWTGRREKLFF

d_gene: -
v_gene: TRBV27
j_gene: TRBJ1-2
CDR3aa: CASSSPPNYGYTF

d_gene: -
v_gene: TRBV29-1
j_gene: TRBJ1-3
CDR3aa: CSVTGRFSGNTIYF

d_gene: TRBD2
v_gene: TRBV9
j_gene: TRBJ2-7
CDR3aa: CASSPNLTSVDSMSYEQYF

d_gene: -
v_gene: TRBV15
j_gene: TRBJ2-1
CDR3aa: CATSRGTGTRYNEQFF

d_gene: -
v_gene: TRBV27
j_gene: TRBJ1-1
CDR3aa: CASIGLGNTEAFF

d_gene: TRBD1
v_gene: TRBV12-3/TRBV12-4
j_gene: TRBJ1-5
CDR3aa: CASKQGLNQPQHF

d_gene: TRBD1
v_gene: TRBV28
j_gene: TRBJ1-5
CDR3aa: CASSGDRAGQPQHF

d_gene: -
v_gene: TRBV12-3/TRBV12-4
j_gene: TRBJ1-1
CDR3aa: CASRGTVNTEAFF

d_gene: -
v_gene: TRBV5-5
j_gene: TRBJ2-7
CDR3aa: CASSLVQASYEQYF

d_gene: -
v_gene: TRBV6-5
j_gene: TRBJ2-1
CDR3aa: CASTTSLRDNEQFF

d_gene: -
v_gene: TRBV29-1
j_gene: TRBJ1-3
CDR3aa: CSVGGLSGNTIYF

d_gene: -
v_gene: TRBV29-1
j_gene: TRBJ1-2
CDR3aa: CSVGGSGRTTNYGYTF

d_gene: -
v_gene: TRBV5-4
j_gene: TRBJ2-5
CDR3aa: CASSSLEGGQETQYF

d_gene: TRBD1
v_gene: TRBV24-1
j_gene: TRBJ2-5
CDR3aa: CATSDWDRGRETQYF

d_gene: -
v_gene: TRBV15
j_gene: TRBJ2-7
CDR3aa: CATSRDRDRPSYEQYF

d_gene: -
v_gene: TRBV6-1
j_gene: TRBJ2-1
CDR3aa: CASSEVGGQFF

d_gene: TRBD1
v_gene: TRBV28
j_gene: TRBJ2-7
CDR3aa: CASSPGTGFYEQYF